This T cell receptor beta chain was recovered during a study of T cells after yellow fever vaccination. General study findings and limits: Compared with primary, the secondary response was weaker and peaked at day 5, not 15. Post-booster repertoires again held most primary-vaccination clones (96% CD4, over 80% CD8).

The CDR3 has 15 amino acids. Germline assignment: CDR1 LNHDA and CDR2 SQIVND (reference sequence). As for this clonotype: The junction does not match germline at one end; this may be a read error.

Generation of TCR cDNA used 5'RACE template switching (which added a universal primer site and UMIs). TCRdb ran MiXCR on the 5' RACE reads and lists one entry per CDR3 protein. Of approximately 96,000 distinct CDR3 sequences listed, 7.5% to 10% are singletons. This clonotype was sampled from a man younger than 30 who received the YFV17D yellow fever vaccine. The chain uses TRBV19 and TRBJ2-1; D uncertain. The sample in question was CD8+ T cells not binding an NS4B(214-222) dextramer, sorted from PBMCs, obtained approximately 16 days after the first yellow fever vaccination. The CDR3 nucleotides are TGTGCCAGTAGTATACCCCTGAGCTCCTACAATGAGCAGATCTTC. This translates into CASSIPLSSYNEQIF.